These 2 T cell receptor beta chains share one sample of origin, sequenced in a study of vaccination and CD4 T cells after COVID-19. Described treatment: approximately nine-day PBMC culture with coronavirus spike peptide pools or control peptides (ViraFEST assay). CD4+ T-cell collection from the unexposed donor predated the COVID-19 pandemic (2011-2018). The assay that was used to sequence DNA from cultured CD4+ T cells was the Oncomine TCR Beta short-read assay. CD4+ T cells were cultured, and genomic DNA was extracted from them. TCRdb reprocessed the PCR reads via MiXCR and lists one record per CDR3 protein. Of fewer than 13,000 distinct CDR3 sequences in the sample, 29% were seen once. What these receptors recognize is not known. Sequencing input: CD4+ T cells from blood, cultured in vitro. Source of these receptors: a human donor in good health.

This clonotype was counted between two and nine times. The chain is built from TRBV6-1 and TRBJ2-3, with 10 bases matching TRBD1. Germline assignment: CDR1 MNHNS and CDR2 SASEGT. This CDR3 contains 14 residues. J lost 3 bases, V lost 7 bases, and 4 bases had no gene match. The CDR3 bases are TGTGCCAGCATTATGGACAGGGGGACAGATACGCAGTATTTT. It yields the protein CASIMDRGTDTQYF.

This clonotype was seen more than once but under ten times. The chain employs TRBV28 and TRBJ1-5; TRBD1 might be the D (5 bases). The V gene's germline CDR1 is MDHEN and CDR2 SYDVKM. This CDR3 is 14 amino acids long. V was clipped by 6 bases and J by 5 bases, with 14 bases between them. Here the CDR3 DNA reads TGTGCCAGCAGCCCGGGGGGGGGGTATCAGCCCCAGCATTTT. Amino acid sequence: CASSPGGGYQPQHF.